There are many counts of the clone carrying this T cell receptor (beta chain). The sample belongs to a study of T cells in Graves' hyperthyroidism and ophthalmopathy. Diagnosis rested on symptoms, serum thyroxine and TRAb, thyroid ultrasound, and orbital computed tomography. RNA transcripts yielded amplified TCR beta CDR3 regions. Using the HTBI primer set, a first-round RT-PCR was run on the TCR CDR3. TCRdb processed the multiplex PCR reads anew with MiXCR; each CDR3 protein has one entry. In the table there are under 650,000 distinct CDR3 sequences, around 16% of which are singletons. Material: blood. The sequence derives from a woman in her 30s with Graves' hyperthyroidism.

CDR3 region: CASSEAQFF. The DNA of the CDR3 is TGTGCCAGCAGTGAAGCCCAGTTCTTC. This chain links TRBV2 with TRBJ2-1; D not certain. Between the trimmed V and J ends, which lost 0 bases and 13 bases, there was a span of 1 base. CDR3 length: 9 amino acids. CDR1 SNHLY and CDR2 FYNNEI come from the germline V gene. The full variable domain, rest sourced from reference TRBV2 and TRBJ2-1, is EPEVTQTPSHQVTQMGQEVILRCVPISNHLYFYWYRQILGQKVEFLVSFYNNEISEKSEIFDDQFSVERPDGSNFTLKIRSTKLEDSAMYFCASSEAQFFGPGTRLTVL.